This T cell receptor (beta chain) was sequenced during a study of T cell changes during pregnancy in multiple sclerosis. Assay: immunoSEQ multiplex PCR; the TCRdb copy retains only in-frame clones and omits some. This table has about 55,000 clones, approximately 94% appearing once. In germline, CDR1 is SGHAT, CDR2 FQNNGV. V lost 5 bases to trimming and J lost 3 bases; unmatched junction nucleotides: 6. The CDR3 runs 16 residues. The starting material was CD8+ T cells from peripheral blood mononuclear cells, obtained in the third trimester of pregnancy. The clonotype originates from a female donor with multiple sclerosis, enrolled in a pregnancy study. This chain joins TRBV11-2 and TRBJ2-7; 14 positions agree with TRBD2. CDR3 region: CASSPGLAGVDYEQYF. The CDR3 coding sequence is TGTGCCAGCAGCCCGGGACTAGCGGGAGTAGACTACGAGCAGTACTTC.